This T cell receptor beta chain stems from a study of cytomegalovirus exposure and HLA in healthy donors. Profiling relied on immunoSEQ multiplex PCR, and the TCRdb table lists in-frame clones only, not all of them. The data contain roughly 130,000 clones, approximately 89% of them singletons. Sample: PBMCs. This TCR was sampled from a woman aged 18-30 years in good health and CMV-seropositive.

The chain's CDR3 is CASSEKRGGNEQYF. CDR3 DNA: TGTGCCAGCAGTGAAAAGCGGGGGGGCAACGAGCAGTACTTC. The chain employs TRBV2 and TRBJ2-7; 10 nucleotides match TRBD2. The CDR3 is made up of 14 amino acids. Germline V gene lookup returns CDR1 SNHLY and CDR2 FYNNEI. J lost 5 bases, V lost 2 bases, and 3 bases had no gene match.